Listed here are 8 T cell receptor beta chains from one sample, sequenced in a study of T cells in Graves' hyperthyroidism and ophthalmopathy. RNA transcripts gave rise to amplified TCR beta CDR3 regions. The HTBI primer set was used in a first-round RT-PCR of the TCR CDR3. TCRdb reprocessed the multiplex PCR reads via MiXCR and lists one record per CDR3 protein. The data hold fewer than 750,000 distinct CDR3 sequences, with about 15% observed a single time. The sequenced sample was blood. The receptors originated from a woman aged 45 to 65 with Graves' ophthalmopathy.

The chain employs TRBV24-1 and TRBJ2-2; D might be TRBD1 (6 bases). CDR3 length: 15 amino acids. V gave up 4 bases and J gave up 4 bases, with 12 bases separating them. Germline V lookup: CDR1 KGHDR, CDR2 SFDVKD. DNA of the CDR3: TGTGCCACCAGTGACGGACAGACGGCCACCGGGGAGCTGTTTTTT. This translates into CATSDGQTATGELFF.

The rearrangement uses TRBV7-9 and TRBJ2-3, with 10 bases matching TRBD2. The CDR3 loop spans 16 amino acids. Losses at the gene ends were 5 bases for V and 5 bases for J; bases not matched to a gene: 10. Germline V gives CDR1 SEHNR, CDR2 FQNEAQ (reference sequence). The chain's CDR3 is CASSEGLAGVRDTQYF. The CDR3 DNA reads TGTGCCAGCAGCGAGGGGCTAGCGGGAGTTAGAGATACGCAGTATTTT. The full variable domain, completed using reference TRBV7-9 and TRBJ2-3, is DTGVSQNPRHKITKRGQNVTFRCDPISEHNRLYWYRQTLGQGPEFLTYFQNEAQLEKSRLLSDRFSAERPKGSFSTLEIQRTEQGDSAMYLCASSEGLAGVRDTQYFGPGTRLTVL.

In regard to this clonotype: One end of the junction does not line up with germline, which may come from a read error. The V and J genes are TRBV12-3 or TRBV12-4 and TRBJ2-7, with D possibly being TRBD1 or TRBD2 (5 bases each). CDR3 length: 14 residues. This CDR3 reads CASRLGDAIYEQYF. CDR3 coding DNA: TGTGCCAGCAGATTAGGGGACGCAATATACGAGCAGTACTTC.

Comments on this clonotype: The junction shows a germline mismatch at one end, possibly a read error. The chain employs TRBV28 and TRBJ2-7; 8 bases are shared with TRBD2. The CDR3 loop spans 15 amino acids. Germline CDR1 MDHEN, CDR2 SYDVKM. The CDR3 loop is CVSSFLPGLDYEQYF. In nucleotides, the CDR3 is TGTGTCAGCAGTTTTTTGCCGGGACTAGACTACGAGCAGTACTTC.

This clonotype occurred many times. V and J are TRBV7-2 and TRBJ2-5, with D unclear. V gave up 4 bases and J gave up 5 bases, with 11 bases separating them. Germline CDR1 and CDR2: SGHTA and FQGNSA. The CDR3 totals 13 residues. The CDR3 is CASSYQWRETQYF. For the CDR3, the DNA is TGTGCCAGCAGCTATCAATGGCGGGAGACCCAGTACTTC.

The chain is built from TRBV3-1 and TRBJ1-5; a weak D match, TRBD1 (6 bases). The V gene's germline CDR1 is LGHDT and CDR2 YNNKEL (reference sequence). V lost 4 bases to trimming and J lost 2 bases, with 9 bases between them. CDR3 length equals 14 residues. The CDR3 region has the DNA TGTGCCAGCAGCCTTAAGGGGGGCAATCAGCCCCAGCATTTT. It specifies CASSLKGGNQPQHF.

The rearrangement joins TRBV27 to TRBJ1-1; D is ambiguous. The germline V gene has CDR1 MNHEY and CDR2 SMNVEV (reference sequence). This CDR3 has 16 amino acids. V was trimmed by 3 bases and J by 1 base, leaving 15 bases between them. CDR3 in DNA: TGTGCCAGCAGTTTCAGTTTCGTGGCTACGAACACTGAAGCTTTCTTT. It yields the protein CASSFSFVATNTEAFF.

There are many counts of this clonotype. The V and J genes are TRBV6-1 and TRBJ1-3, with a possible D match to TRBD1 (5 bases). This CDR3 comprises 15 residues. V lost 5 bases and J lost 4, with 15 bases in between. The germline CDR1 and CDR2 sequences are MNHNS and SASEGT. The CDR3 nucleotides are TGTGCCAGCAGTCCAACAGGTTTCGTCGGAAACACCATATATTTT. Residues: CASSPTGFVGNTIYF.